The rows below give T cell receptor beta chains drawn from one sample of a study of CDR3 diversity in severe acne. TCRdb analysed the PCR reads with MiXCR anew, one entry per CDR3 protein. The table lists 79,000 or so distinct CDR3 sequences, 49% of them singletons. The source material was blood. The receptors originated from a male donor with severe acne vulgaris. Both conserved end residues are part of each CDR3. Each record gives: D gene, J gene, V gene, clone size, CDR3 DNA, CDR3 protein. D genes are given only for firm matches. Not every row has a clone size; where given, it reads once, few, many or a size class.

TRBD1,TRBJ2-7,TRBV7-6,few,TGTGCCAGCAGCTTAGGGACAGGGGGCTCCTACGAGCAGTACTTC,CASSLGTGGSYEQYF
-,TRBJ1-1,TRBV5-6,few,TGTGCCAGCAGCACAACAGGGAACACTGAAGCTTTCTTT,CASSTTGNTEAFF
-,TRBJ2-7,TRBV7-9,-,TGTGCCAGCAGCCCGACAGCTTACGAGCAGTACTTC,CASSPTAYEQYF
TRBD1,TRBJ1-2,TRBV10-2,-,TGCGCCAGCATCCCACAGGGACAGGGTGGCTACACCTTC,CASIPQGQGGYTF
TRBD1,TRBJ1-1,TRBV15,-,TGTGCCACCAGCAGCTTTCAGGGGGCTGAAGCTTTCTTT,CATSSFQGAEAFF
-,TRBJ2-7,TRBV2,-,TGTGCCAGCACTCTCAGGGGCCCCGACGGTTACGAGCAGTACTTC,CASTLRGPDGYEQYF
-,TRBJ2-2,TRBV7-9,-,TGTGCTAGCAACCAATTGGCGATTACCGGGGAGCTGTTTTTT,CASNQLAITGELFF
TRBD2,TRBJ2-7,TRBV20-1,many,TGCAGTGCTAGAGCGGGACTAGTCGGTGAGCAGTACTTC,CSARAGLVGEQYF
-,TRBJ2-4,TRBV29-1,-,TGCAGCGCCCGGACAGTTCTAGCCAAAAACATTCAGTACTTC,CSARTVLAKNIQYF
-,TRBJ1-5,TRBV15,-,TGTGCCACCAGCAGAGCCGGGACCTATAGCAATCAGCCCCAGCATTTT,CATSRAGTYSNQPQHF
-,TRBJ2-3,TRBV24-1,many,TGTGCCACCAGTGGTTGGGACTCTCAGATGGGGCAGTATTTT,CATSGWDSQMGQYF
-,TRBJ2-7,TRBV20-1,-,TGCAGTGCCCGAGGCCAGGGCCCCGAGCAGTACTTC,CSARGQGPEQYF
-,TRBJ1-1,TRBV20-1,once,TGCAGTGCTAGAGATTGGTACAGGGAGGCCACTGAAGCTTTCTTT,CSARDWYREATEAFF
TRBD1,TRBJ2-7,TRBV20-1,once,TGCAGTGCCGGGGACAGGGGGCGTGAGCAGTACTTC,CSAGDRGREQYF
-,TRBJ2-2,TRBV5-1,-,-,CASRLEGLSSPLHFGNVNGELFF
-,TRBJ2-3,TRBV20-1,-,TGCAGTGCTAGCACCGAGGGGGACTTTCGCACAGATACGCAGTATTTT,CSASTEGDFRTDTQYF
-,TRBJ2-7,TRBV6-2/TRBV6-3,many,TGTGCCAGCAGTCGGACAGTGTACGAGCAGTACTTC,CASSRTVYEQYF
-,TRBJ2-5,TRBV19,many,TGTGCCAGTAGTATGGGTAGGGGGGACTTTCCTGAGACCCAGTACTTC,CASSMGRGDFPETQYF
-,TRBJ1-2,TRBV2,many,TGTGCTAACTATGGCTACACCTTC,CANYGYTF
-,TRBJ1-6,TRBV10-3,-,TGTGCCATCAGGATTTCGGACATCCTTGGTACACCCCTCCACTTT,CAIRISDILGTPLHF
-,TRBJ2-5,TRBV20-1,many,TGCAGTGCGAAAGAGGGCAGGGCCGGCGGGACCCAGTACTTC,CSAKEGRAGGTQYF
-,TRBJ1-6,TRBV10-1,few,TGCGCCAGCAGTGACACCTATAATTCACCCCTCCACTTT,CASSDTYNSPLHF
-,TRBJ2-4,TRBV20-1,many,TGCAGTGCTAGACCCAGTTTGAACATTCAGTACTTC,CSARPSLNIQYF
-,TRBJ2-3,TRBV25-1,-,TGTGCCAGCAGTGAAATAGGCGGCCTTAGCACAGATACGCAGTATTTT,CASSEIGGLSTDTQYF
-,TRBJ2-1,TRBV20-1,-,TGCAGTGCTAGATGGGGGGCCTACAATGAGCAGTTCTTC,CSARWGAYNEQFF
-,TRBJ2-5,TRBV24-1,few,TGTGCCACCAGTGATTTGGTAGATCAAGAGACCCAGTACTTC,CATSDLVDQETQYF